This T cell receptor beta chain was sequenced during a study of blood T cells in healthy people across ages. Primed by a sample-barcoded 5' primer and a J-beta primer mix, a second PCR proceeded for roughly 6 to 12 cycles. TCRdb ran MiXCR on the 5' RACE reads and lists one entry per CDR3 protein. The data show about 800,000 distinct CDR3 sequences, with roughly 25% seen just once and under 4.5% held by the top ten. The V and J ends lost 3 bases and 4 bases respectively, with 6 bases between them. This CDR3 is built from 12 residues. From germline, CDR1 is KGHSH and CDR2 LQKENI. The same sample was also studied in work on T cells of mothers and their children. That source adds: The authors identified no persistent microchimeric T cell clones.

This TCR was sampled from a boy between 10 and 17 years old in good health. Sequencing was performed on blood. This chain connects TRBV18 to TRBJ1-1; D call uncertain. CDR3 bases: TGTGCCAGCTCACCGGGATTCACTGAAGCTTTCTTT. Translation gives CASSPGFTEAFF. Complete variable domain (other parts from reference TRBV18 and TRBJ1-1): NAGVMQNPRHLVRRRGQEARLRCSPMKGHSHVYWYRQLPEEGLKFMVYLQKENIIDESGMPKERFSAEFPKEGPSILRIQQVVRGDSAAYFCASSPGFTEAFFGQGTRLTVV.